Each of the 13 T cell receptor beta chains below was sequenced from the same sample in a study of blood T cell repertoires in COVID-19. TCRdb keeps only in-frame clones here, not all; method: immunoSEQ multiplex PCR. Of about 210,000 clones in the sample, about 90% are singletons; the top ten hold around 1.2%. The specimen sequenced was peripheral blood. These receptors originate from a man aged 25 to 40 with acute or convalescent COVID-19.

The V gene is TRBV7-9, the J gene TRBJ2-2, with D tentatively TRBD1 (6 bases). Between the trimmed V and J ends, which lost 2 bases and 2 bases, there was a span of 9 bases. Germline CDR1 reads SEHNR; CDR2 reads FQNEAQ (reference sequence). This CDR3 spans 15 amino acids. In DNA form, the CDR3 reads TGTGCCAGCAGCTTAAGGGGGAGAAACACCGGGGAGCTGTTTTTT. It codes for CASSLRGRNTGELFF.

The rearrangement uses TRBV4-2 and TRBJ2-7; 8 bases map to TRBD2. The CDR3 loop spans 14 amino acids. The V gene end was trimmed by 4 bases and the J gene end by 6 bases; junction bases not matched to a gene: 8. Germline lookup yields CDR1 LGHNA and CDR2 YNFKEQ. The CDR3 DNA sequence: TGTGCCAGCAGCCGCGAGACTAGCGCCGGCGAGCAGTACTTC. It is translated as CASSRETSAGEQYF.

This chain links TRBV2 with TRBJ2-3; the D gene is possibly TRBD1 (6 bases). Germline CDR1 and CDR2: SNHLY and FYNNEI. V was cut by 7 bases and J by 0 bases, with 14 bases left in between. This CDR3 is 15 amino acids long. The CDR3 region has the DNA TGTGCCAGCAAGGAACAGGGAACTAGCACAGATACGCAGTATTTT. It codes for CASKEQGTSTDTQYF.

The V and J genes are TRBV2 and TRBJ1-1; D gene unclear. Looked up from germline, CDR1 is SNHLY and CDR2 is FYNNEI. The CDR3 is 13 residues long. V lost 8 bases and J 3 bases, leaving 13 bases between the germline ends. The CDR3 nucleotides are TGTGCCAGCGAAGGGATTAGCGACACTGAAGCTTTCTTT. It encodes CASEGISDTEAFF.

A single count supports this clone. The chain recombines TRBV18 with TRBJ2-5; 9 bases match TRBD1. This CDR3 has 15 residues. Germline trimming cut 4 bases from V and 5 bases from J; bases unmatched to any gene: 8. Per germline, CDR1 KGHSH and CDR2 LQKENI. CDR3 sequence: CASSQGQGHGETQYF. CDR3 coding DNA: TGTGCCAGCTCACAGGGACAGGGTCATGGGGAGACCCAGTACTTC.

DNA of the CDR3: TGTGCCAGCAGCGTAGTGTCGGGGGGCAATGAGCAGTTCTTC. It is translated as CASSVVSGGNEQFF. The V call is TRBV9, the J call TRBJ2-1, with 7 bases that match TRBD2. The CDR3 is made up of 14 amino acids. J was trimmed by 6 bases and V by 0 bases; bases with no gene match: 3. Germline V gives CDR1 SGDLS, CDR2 YYNGEE.

This clone has only one observation. The genes are TRBV11-3 and TRBJ2-2; TRBD2 matches 7 bases. V shed 5 bases and J 11 bases; nucleotides not matched to a gene: 5. CDR3 length equals 12 residues. Germline CDR1 is SGHNT and CDR2 is YENEEA. CDR3 nucleotides: TGTGCCAGCAGCCAGCGGGGAGACGAGCTGTTTTTT. Translation gives CASSQRGDELFF.

As regards this clone: Other DNA variants within this sample encode the same CDR3. V and J are TRBV28 and TRBJ1-2, with D possibly being TRBD1 (5 bases). This CDR3 is built from 13 residues. V lost 3 bases, J lost 5 bases, and 10 bases lay in between. Germline CDR1 and CDR2: MDHEN and SYDVKM. The CDR3 DNA sequence: TGTGCCAGCAGTTTTGGTCAGGGTTATGGCTACACCTTC. Amino acids: CASSFGQGYGYTF.

The rearrangement joins TRBV3-1 (or the pseudogene TRBV3-2) to TRBJ2-5; 14 bases agree with TRBD2. This CDR3 is built from 17 residues. Germline V gene data show CDR1 as LGHDT and CDR2 as YNNKEL (reference sequence). V shed 2 bases, J shed 3 bases, and the junction held 5 bases outside the gene matches. Written as DNA, the CDR3 is TGTGCCAGCAGCCAACTGACTAGCGGGGGGGCAGAAGAGACCCAGTACTTC. This codes for CASSQLTSGGAEETQYF.

This sequence joins TRBV27 and TRBJ2-2; D call uncertain. In germline, CDR1 is MNHEY, CDR2 SMNVEV (reference sequence). This CDR3 has 12 amino acids. V lost 10 bases and J 4 bases, leaving 10 bases between the germline ends. The CDR3 sequence is CAIRQVTGELFF. The DNA for the CDR3 is TGTGCCATTCGACAAGTCACCGGGGAGCTGTTTTTT.

This sequence joins TRBV5-5 and TRBJ1-5, with D hard to call. Trimming took 2 bases from V and 7 from J, leaving 16 bases between them. Germline V gene lookup returns CDR1 SGHKS and CDR2 YYEKEE (reference sequence). The CDR3 has 15 residues. CDR3 sequence reads: CASSLGDVIAQPQHF. CDR3 bases: TGTGCCAGCAGCTTAGGCGACGTTATAGCGCAGCCCCAGCATTTT.

CDR3 in amino acids: CASSPKGGGAKEQFF. In nucleotides, the CDR3 is TGTGCCAGCAGCCCCAAGGGCGGGGGGGCAAAAGAGCAGTTCTTC. The chain carries TRBV11-1 and TRBJ2-1; 9 nucleotides match TRBD2. Germline trimming cut 5 bases from V and 10 bases from J; bases unmatched to any gene: 12. From germline, CDR1 is SGHAT and CDR2 FQDESV (reference sequence). This CDR3 is built from 15 residues.

The chain links TRBV11-3 to TRBJ1-2; 7 bases are a match to TRBD1. This CDR3 contains 13 residues. The junction had 6 bases not matched to a gene; V was cut back by 5 bases and J by 6 bases. Germline V CDR1 and CDR2: SGHNT, YENEEA. CDR3 amino acids: CASSLHTGDGYTF. The CDR3 region has the DNA TGTGCCAGCAGCCTTCATACAGGGGATGGCTACACCTTC.